This T cell receptor beta chain appears in the sequencing data of a study of beta chain features in type 1 diabetes. Looking at the study overall: Patients shared similar age, gender and cell yields with healthy donors.

Study-level results: PCR may have favored shorter templates equally in patients and controls. Among patients, naive, central memory and Treg TCRB repertoires appeared more similar than among healthy donors.

A word on this clone: Its target is unknown.

The sequenced template was cDNA made from the entire isolated RNA. Profiled with immunoSEQ multiplex PCR; TCRdb holds only in-frame clones, not every one. The sample contains more than 150,000 clones, about 13% of which appear only once. Markers CD45RO/CCR7/CD25/CD127/CD95/CD27 served to sort CD4+ naive, central memory, regulatory and stem cell-like memory cells. The V gene's germline CDR1 is SGHVS and CDR2 FNYEAQ. V dropped 3 bases and J dropped 2 bases, with 11 bases sitting between them. The CDR3 consists of 15 residues. The genes are TRBV7-6 and TRBJ2-1; D gene unclear. The sequenced sample consisted of central memory CD4+ T cells from blood. This TCR came from a woman aged 18 to 35 in good health. As DNA, the CDR3 is TGTGCCAGCAGCTTTTACTACGAACCCTACAATGAGCAGTTCTTC. Translated, it gives CASSFYYEPYNEQFF.